The clone carrying this T cell receptor beta chain showed up just a few times. Method: immunoSEQ multiplex PCR; TCRdb's copy keeps in-frame clones and lacks some. Here the sample spans roughly 180,000 clones, approximately 80% being singletons. Per the germline V gene, CDR1 is KGHSH and CDR2 is LQKENI. The CDR3 consists of 14 residues. Trimming left V 6 bases short and J 8 bases short, with 16 bases between. The data belong to a study of cytotoxic CD8 clonotypes in ibrutinib-treated CLL. Overall study: Response samples followed a median about twelve months of treatment, range 6 to 36.

The clonotype originates from a human donor with chronic lymphocytic leukemia. The sample consisted of PBMCs, taken after 24 months of ibrutinib treatment. The chain couples TRBV18 to TRBJ1-4, with TRBD1 as a possible D gene (5 bases). The CDR3 sequence is CASSSTAPPEKLFF. The CDR3 DNA reads as TGTGCCAGCTCCTCGACAGCTCCCCCAGAAAAACTGTTTTTT.